A single sample is the source of the 22 T cell receptor beta chains below, sequenced in a study of CD8+CD57+ T cells in acquired aplastic anemia. CDR3 and TCR beta VDJ profiling relied on a genomic DNA template. TCRdb itself ran the reads through MiXCR, one entry per CDR3 protein. The repertoire holds about 190,000 distinct CDR3 sequences, less than 70% seen once, with 15% to 20% in the top ten. Sequencing was done on a sample of sorted CD4+, CD8+, or CD8+CD57+ T cells (not recorded which) from PBMCs. The receptors come from a human donor in good health, serving as a control.

As regards this clonotype: Relative to the germline gene, one junction end is altered; a read error may explain this. This sequence joins TRBV18 and TRBJ2-5; D is possibly TRBD1 (6 bases). There are 14 residues in the CDR3. From germline, CDR1 is KGHSH and CDR2 LQKENI. The CDR3 sequence is CASSPTGVQETQCF. In nucleotides, the CDR3 is TGTGCCAGCTCACCGACAGGAGTCCAAGAGACCCAGTGCTTC.

The rearrangement links TRBV2 to TRBJ1-4; D ambiguous. Per germline, CDR1 SNHLY and CDR2 FYNNEI. The CDR3 spans 14 residues. V dropped 2 bases and J dropped 5 bases, with 9 bases sitting between them. As DNA, the CDR3 is TGTGCCAGCAGTGAACGCCAGTTCAATGAAAAACTGTTTTTT. As protein: CASSERQFNEKLFF.

This clonotype came up a few times. This chain links TRBV19 with TRBJ2-5, with TRBD1 matching over 11 bases. The CDR3 loop spans 17 amino acids. V shed 0 bases, J shed 5 bases, and the junction held 8 bases outside the gene matches. In germline, CDR1 is LNHDA, CDR2 SQIVND (reference sequence). CDR3 protein: CASSIDVGTGGLETQYF. In DNA form, the CDR3 reads TGTGCCAGTAGTATAGATGTGGGGACAGGGGGTCTGGAGACCCAGTACTTC.

This chain connects TRBV15 to TRBJ1-2; a weak D match, TRBD1 (6 bases). The germline V and J ends were trimmed by 3 bases and 5 bases, with 13 bases remaining between them. Germline V gene sequence: CDR1 LNHNV, CDR2 YYDKDF (reference sequence). CDR3 size: 14 residues. The CDR3 nucleotides read TGTGCCACCAGCAGGACGGGGGCGCGTTATGGCTACACCTTC. Translation gives CATSRTGARYGYTF.

This clonotype was counted at least ten times. This chain joins TRBV7-8 and TRBJ1-2; TRBD1 aligns across 7 bases. The length of the CDR3 is 15 residues. The V segment lost 6 bases and the J segment 4 bases; nucleotides outside the gene matches: 11. Germline assignment: CDR1 SGHVS and CDR2 FQNEAQ. The CDR3, as DNA: TGTGCCAGCAGTGCCGGGACAGCGAACCTCTATGGCTACACCTTC. Translation: CASSAGTANLYGYTF.

In its sample, this clonotype was seen many times. The chain couples TRBV6-5 to TRBJ1-4, with 7 bases identical to TRBD1. From germline, CDR1 is MNHEY and CDR2 SVGAGI. The CDR3 has 15 amino acids. V lost 2 bases to trimming and J lost 9 bases; unmatched junction nucleotides: 9. CDR3 sequence (DNA): TGTGCCAGCAGTTACCTAACAGGGGAAGGGAAAAAACTGTTTTTT. It yields the protein CASSYLTGEGKKLFF.

For this clonotype: A much larger clone sits a single nucleotide away, making a read error possible. The chain joins TRBV6-5 to TRBJ2-2, with D tentatively TRBD1 or TRBD2 (6 bases each). CDR1 and CDR2 from the germline V gene are MNHEY and SVGAGI. The CDR3 length is 14 residues. The CDR3 DNA is TGTGCCATCCGTGGACAGCCAAACACCGGGGGGCTGTTTTTT. Translated: CAIRGQPNTGGLFF.

In its sample, this clonotype was seen many times. The chain is built from TRBV27 and TRBJ1-6; 8 bases fit TRBD1. Trimming removed 6 bases from V and 8 bases from J; junction bases left unmatched: 9. The germline V gene has CDR1 MNHEY and CDR2 SMNVEV (reference sequence). This CDR3 is built from 15 residues. The CDR3 loop reads CASRGFGTGDSPLHF. CDR3 DNA: TGTGCCAGCAGGGGCTTCGGGACAGGAGATTCACCCCTCCACTTT.

The chain combines TRBV7-6 with TRBJ2-5; 9 bases line up with TRBD2. The CDR3 is 16 amino acids. Germline V CDR1 and CDR2: SGHVS, FNYEAQ. V was pared by 5 bases and J by 4 bases, with 11 bases of the junction left unmatched. The CDR3 DNA is TGTGCCAGCAGCCAAGTCCTAGCGGGGTCGGGAGAGACCCAGTACTTC. Translation gives CASSQVLAGSGETQYF.

This sequence joins TRBV5-5 and TRBJ2-2, with TRBD2 matching over 10 bases. The length of the CDR3 is 16 residues. Germline-derived CDR1 and CDR2 are SGHKS and YYEKEE (reference sequence). V was clipped by 3 bases and J by 6 bases; unmatched bases: 8. CDR3 nucleotides: TGTGCCAGCAGCTCTACCGGGACTAGCGCCCCCGGGGAGCTGTTTTTT. It specifies CASSSTGTSAPGELFF. The variable domain in full, completed from reference TRBV5-5 and TRBJ2-2, reads DAGVTQSPTHLIKTRGQQVTLRCSPISGHKSVSWYQQVLGQGPQFIFQYYEKEERGRGNFPDRFSARQFPNYSSELNVNALLLGDSALYLCASSSTGTSAPGELFFGEGSRLTVL.

As regards this clonotype: One end of the junction does not line up with germline, which may come from a read error. V and J are TRBV7-7 and TRBJ2-1; a weak D match, TRBD2 (6 bases). Germline CDR1 is SSHAT and CDR2 is FNYEAQ (reference sequence). The CDR3 runs 16 residues. The CDR3 is CASSLAFQTGDNEQFF. The CDR3 coding sequence is TGTGCTAGCAGCTTAGCGTTCCAGACGGGGGACAATGAGCAGTTCTTC.

This clonotype was counted between two and nine times. This chain links TRBV7-2 with TRBJ1-2; 9 positions agree with TRBD1. The V segment lost 5 bases and the J segment 0 bases; nucleotides outside the gene matches: 16. The CDR3 runs to 19 residues. Germline V gene lookup returns CDR1 SGHTA and CDR2 FQGNSA. As DNA, the CDR3 is TGTGCCAGCAGCCCCGGGACAGGGCTTTATCGTAGAGCTAACTATGGCTACACCTTC. Translation gives CASSPGTGLYRRANYGYTF.

With respect to this clonotype: This may arise from a read error, as a much more abundant clone is one base away. This chain uses TRBV19 with TRBJ2-7, with 9 bases that match TRBD1. Germline V gene lookup returns CDR1 LNHDA and CDR2 SQIVND (reference sequence). Losses at the gene ends were 10 bases for V and 4 bases for J; bases not matched to a gene: 14. The CDR3 has 15 residues. The CDR3 sequence is CANSFTGQGMYEQYF. DNA for the CDR3: TGTGCCAACAGTTTCACGGGACAGGGTATGTACGAGCAGTACTTC.

This clonotype was counted many times. This chain joins TRBV28 and TRBJ1-6; D unclear. V lost 6 bases and J 0 bases, leaving 12 bases between the germline ends. The germline CDR1 and CDR2 sequences are MDHEN and SYDVKM. The CDR3 covers 16 residues. The CDR3 region is CASSRDPSSYNSPLHF. CDR3 nucleotides: TGTGCCAGCAGCCGAGACCCGAGCTCCTATAATTCACCCCTCCACTTT. Combining the CDR3 with reference TRBV28 and TRBJ1-6 gives the whole variable domain DVKVTQSSRYLVKRTGEKVFLECVQDMDHENMFWYRQDPGLGLRLIYFSYDVKMKEKGDIPEGYSVSREKKERFSLILESASTNQTSMYLCASSRDPSSYNSPLHFGNGTRLTVT.

This chain links TRBV2 with TRBJ2-7; D not certain. The CDR3 is 13 residues long. The V gene lost 3 bases and the J gene lost 2 bases, with 8 bases spanning the gap. Germline V gene sequence: CDR1 SNHLY, CDR2 FYNNEI. CDR3 sequence (DNA): TGTGCCAGCAGTGATTTAGGGACCTACGAGCAGTACTTC. This encodes CASSDLGTYEQYF.

The chain carries TRBV19 and TRBJ2-1; 9 bases are a match to TRBD1. Germline assignment: CDR1 LNHDA and CDR2 SQIVND (reference sequence). With V trimmed by 5 bases and J by 8 bases, 10 bases remained unmatched. CDR3 length equals 15 residues. The CDR3 region is CASSVGTGNYYEQFF. Here the CDR3 DNA reads TGTGCCAGTAGTGTCGGGACAGGGAATTACTATGAGCAGTTCTTC.

The chain uses TRBV20-1 and TRBJ1-5; D unclear. The CDR3 runs to 13 residues. Germline V gives CDR1 DFQATT, CDR2 SNEGSKA (reference sequence). Trimming cost V 7 bases and J 1 base, with 11 bases left between them. The CDR3 reads CSGVRGSNQPQHF. CDR3 nucleotides: TGCAGTGGAGTGCGGGGAAGCAATCAGCCCCAGCATTTT.

This clonotype occurred once. The chain joins TRBV10-3 to TRBJ2-7, with 14 nucleotides matching TRBD2. CDR1 is ENHRY, CDR2 SYGVKD, per germline. This CDR3 has 21 amino acids. V lost 2 bases and J lost 1; bases outside the gene matches: 16. The CDR3 sequence: CAISEVGRGTSGSFVSYEQYF. In DNA, the CDR3 is TGTGCCATCAGTGAGGTCGGGCGCGGGACTAGCGGGAGTTTTGTATCCTACGAGCAGTACTTC.

This clonotype has at least ten counts. The genes are TRBV10-1 and TRBJ2-2; a possible D gene is TRBD1 (6 bases). V was shortened by 6 bases and J by 5 bases, with 7 bases between the two germline ends. The CDR3 has 12 residues. Germline lookup yields CDR1 WNHNN and CDR2 SYGVQD (reference sequence). CDR3 protein: CASSDRTGELFF. CDR3 in DNA: TGCGCCAGCAGCGACAGGACCGGGGAGCTGTTTTTT.

The chain is built from TRBV19 and TRBJ2-7; 7 bases fit TRBD1. The CDR3 totals 13 residues. Looked up from germline, CDR1 is LNHDA and CDR2 is SQIVND (reference sequence). J gave up 3 bases and V 4 bases, and 3 bases lay outside the gene matches. CDR3: CASSKDRSYEQYF. CDR3 nucleotide sequence: TGTGCCAGTAGTAAGGACAGGAGCTACGAGCAGTACTTC.

This sequence joins TRBV19 and TRBJ2-7, with 7 bases matching TRBD1. The germline gives CDR1 LNHDA, CDR2 SQIVND (reference sequence). CDR3 length equals 15 residues. V trimming: 6 bases; J trimming: 1 base; junction bases outside the gene matches: 9. This CDR3 reads CASSSGQDLSYEQYF. The CDR3 DNA sequence: TGTGCCAGTAGCAGCGGACAGGATCTATCCTACGAGCAGTACTTC.

This chain connects TRBV10-3 to TRBJ2-5; a weak D match, TRBD1 (5 bases). CDR3 size: 15 residues. From germline, CDR1 is ENHRY and CDR2 SYGVKD. The V gene lost 0 bases and the J gene lost 1 base, with 9 bases spanning the gap. CDR3 in amino acids: CAISESDSIQETQYF. The DNA of the CDR3 is TGTGCCATCAGTGAGTCTGACAGCATCCAAGAGACCCAGTACTTC.